This TCR beta chain is drawn from a study of blood T cells in healthy people across ages. Study as a whole: T cells yielded about one barcoded beta molecule per two cells through template switching.

The ends were cut back, 2 bases at V and 4 bases at J, with 5 bases in the middle. The CDR3 is 12 residues long. Germline V gene data show CDR1 as ENHRY and CDR2 as SYGVKD. The use of a sample-barcoded 5' primer and a J-beta primer mix characterized a second PCR of 7 to 11 cycles. TCRdb re-called the 5' RACE reads through MiXCR, storing one row per CDR3 protein. The sample yields about a million distinct CDR3 sequences, about two fifths seen once. In each sample, at least 6 million PBMCs were isolated. There are a few counts of this clonotype. No antigen is known for it. Study findings and constraints: It was not known whether donors were CMV positive (a possible confounder of expanded clonotype changes). Diversity of TCR beta correlated strongly with naive T cell percentage.

V gene TRBV10-3 combines with J gene TRBJ1-2; D ambiguous. Specimen: blood. The receptor was derived from a man younger than 35 in good health. CDR3 region: CAISEGSYGYTF. The DNA for the CDR3 is TGTGCCATCAGTGAGGGAAGCTATGGCTACACCTTC.